This passage covers 30 T cell receptor beta chains from one sample sequenced in a study of blood T cell repertoires in COVID-19. Assay: immunoSEQ multiplex PCR; the TCRdb copy retains only in-frame clones and omits some. This table has over 150,000 clones, more than 80% appearing once. The sample was PBMCs or T cells enriched from blood (not recorded which). The receptors shown here come from a man in his forties who had recovered from COVID-19.

This clone appeared once. The gene calls are TRBV6-4 and TRBJ2-3; D possibly corresponds to TRBD1 (6 bases). The germline V gene has CDR1 MRHNA and CDR2 SNTAGT. This CDR3 spans 13 amino acids. Trimming removed 11 bases from V and 4 bases from J, with 16 bases in between. The CDR3 spells CAYSGTNPDTQYF. The CDR3 DNA reads TGTGCCTATTCCGGGACAAATCCAGATACGCAGTATTTT.

V is TRBV3-1 (or the pseudogene TRBV3-2) and J is TRBJ1-1; D remains ambiguous. Germline V gives CDR1 LGHDT, CDR2 YNNKEL (reference sequence). This CDR3 has 14 amino acids. Trimming shortened V by 0 bases and J by 6 bases, and 11 bases separated the two germline ends. CDR3: CASSQEGRTAEAFF. The CDR3, as DNA: TGTGCCAGCAGCCAAGAGGGGAGAACAGCTGAAGCTTTCTTT.

This chain joins TRBV12-5 and TRBJ2-1; 13 bases line up with TRBD2. This CDR3 is 17 amino acids long. Germline lookup yields CDR1 LGHNT and CDR2 FRNRAP. The ends lost 2 bases at V and 4 bases at J; junction bases unmatched: 5. The chain's CDR3 is CASGLFRTSGRYNEQFF. The CDR3 coding sequence is TGTGCTAGTGGTTTGTTCCGGACTAGCGGGAGATACAATGAGCAGTTCTTC. The full variable domain, its missing parts supplied by reference TRBV12-5 and TRBJ2-1, is DARVTQTPRHKVTEMGQEVTMRCQPILGHNTVFWYRQTMMQGLELLAYFRNRAPLDDSGMPKDRFSAEMPDATLATLKIQPSEPRDSAVYFCASGLFRTSGRYNEQFFGPGTRLTVL.

The V gene is TRBV5-1, the J gene TRBJ1-4; D possibly corresponds to TRBD1 (5 bases). V was pared by 3 bases and J by 7 bases, with 16 bases between. CDR3 size: 15 residues. From germline, CDR1 is SGHRS and CDR2 YFSETQ. The CDR3 sequence is CASSYRGGSFEKLFF. DNA of the CDR3: TGCGCCAGCAGCTATCGTGGGGGGAGCTTTGAAAAACTGTTTTTT.

The chain is built from TRBV2 and TRBJ2-2, with D perhaps matching TRBD2 (6 bases). CDR1 and CDR2 from the germline V gene are SNHLY and FYNNEI. V gave up 1 base and J gave up 7 bases, with 10 bases separating them. The CDR3 covers 14 residues. CDR3 loop: CASSEVGGYGELFF. DNA of the CDR3: TGTGCCAGCAGTGAAGTTGGGGGGTACGGGGAGCTGTTTTTT.

The rearrangement joins TRBV10-3 to TRBJ2-2; D gene uncertain. The CDR3 contains 14 residues. CDR1 and CDR2 from the germline V gene are ENHRY and SYGVKD. V was clipped by 4 bases and J by 7 bases, with 13 bases between them. The CDR3 reads CAISGSGLLGELFF. CDR3 nucleotide sequence: TGTGCCATCAGTGGATCAGGCCTCCTCGGGGAGCTGTTTTTT.

This clone was seen a handful of times. Written as DNA, the CDR3 is TGCGCCAGCAGCTTGGCGGGCGGGGGCTCTGGAAACACCATATATTTT. It codes for CASSLAGGGSGNTIYF. This chain links TRBV5-1 with TRBJ1-3; D is possibly TRBD1 (5 bases). V lost 0 bases to trimming and J lost 0 bases, with 10 bases between them. The CDR3 extends over 16 amino acids. From germline, CDR1 is SGHRS and CDR2 YFSETQ.

The rearrangement uses TRBV5-4 and TRBJ1-2; D is uncertain. Germline V gene data show CDR1 as SGHNT and CDR2 as YYREEE (reference sequence). The V end lost 2 bases, the J end lost 4 bases, and 15 bases lay between the germline ends. CDR3 length equals 15 residues. CDR3 sequence reads: CASSFFSREAYGYTF. The CDR3 region has the DNA TGTGCCAGCAGCTTTTTTAGTAGGGAGGCCTATGGCTACACCTTC.

The sample holds a few counts of this clone. In the same sample, other DNA sequences code for this CDR3. V usage is TRBV7-9 and J usage is TRBJ1-2, with TRBD1 identical over 7 bases. The CDR3 runs 11 residues. Germline V lookup: CDR1 SEHNR, CDR2 FQNEAQ (reference sequence). V gave up 5 bases and J gave up 7 bases; unmatched junction bases: 1. CDR3 residues: CASSRQGGYTF. The DNA of the CDR3 is TGTGCCAGCAGCCGACAGGGTGGCTACACCTTC.

The chain employs TRBV6-5 and TRBJ1-2; D is ambiguous. Trimming cost V 5 bases and J 2 bases, with 15 bases left between them. CDR1 is MNHEY and CDR2 is SVGAGI in the germline V gene. The CDR3 has 15 residues. The CDR3 coding sequence is TGTGCCAGCAGTCAGCAACCGACGGGAAACTATGGCTACACCTTC. It translates to CASSQQPTGNYGYTF.

The rearrangement links TRBV10-3 to TRBJ2-1, with D perhaps matching TRBD1 (6 bases). The germline V gene has CDR1 ENHRY and CDR2 SYGVKD. The CDR3 contains 14 residues. The V and J ends lost 6 bases and 1 base respectively, with 10 bases between them. The CDR3 region is CAIRQGYSYNEQFF. In DNA, the CDR3 is TGTGCCATCAGGCAGGGGTATTCCTACAATGAGCAGTTCTTC.

V and J are TRBV27 and TRBJ1-2; D is unresolved. Germline CDR1 MNHEY, CDR2 SMNVEV (reference sequence). V was shortened by 0 bases and J by 4 bases, with 9 bases between the two germline ends. The CDR3 totals 14 residues. Written as DNA, the CDR3 is TGTGCCAGCAGTTTATCGTCAGAGGCCTATGGCTACACCTTC. Translated: CASSLSSEAYGYTF.

The chain combines TRBV6-5 with TRBJ1-6; unclear D gene. Between the trimmed V and J ends, which lost 6 bases and 7 bases, there was a span of 7 bases. Germline V gene data show CDR1 as MNHEY and CDR2 as SVGAGI. The CDR3 spans 12 residues. Here the CDR3 reads CASSTANSPLHF. CDR3 in DNA: TGTGCCAGCAGCACAGCAAATTCACCCCTCCACTTT.

This chain connects TRBV3-1 (or the pseudogene TRBV3-2) to TRBJ1-4, with D hard to call. V was clipped by 4 bases and J by 8 bases, with 17 bases between them. Per germline, CDR1 LGHDT and CDR2 YNNKEL (reference sequence). The CDR3 consists of 15 residues. The CDR3 nucleotides are TGTGCCAGCAGCCCCACTCAGGCCCCTTGGGAAAAACTGTTTTTT. It encodes CASSPTQAPWEKLFF.

The chain has TRBV24-1 and TRBJ2-3, with 8 nucleotides matching TRBD2. Germline CDR1 reads KGHDR; CDR2 reads SFDVKD. The CDR3 sequence is 15 residues long. The trim removed 2 bases at V and 1 base at J, leaving 1 base unmatched. The CDR3 reads CATSDSGGRTDTQYF. Written as DNA, the CDR3 is TGTGCCACCAGTGATTCGGGGGGGCGCACAGATACGCAGTATTTT.

The J gene is TRBJ1-5, the V gene TRBV28, with 8 bases identical to TRBD1. CDR3 length: 17 amino acids. Trimming took 5 bases from V and 0 from J; bases not matched to a gene: 9. Germline V gives CDR1 MDHEN, CDR2 SYDVKM. Written as DNA, the CDR3 is TGTGCCAGCAGTGCCCAGACAGGGGCCTATAGCAATCAGCCCCAGCATTTT. Translated: CASSAQTGAYSNQPQHF.

The rearrangement links TRBV5-6 to TRBJ1-2; weak D call: TRBD1 (5 bases). V dropped 0 bases and J dropped 4 bases, with 16 bases sitting between them. Germline values: CDR1 SGHDT, CDR2 YYEEEE. The CDR3 has 16 residues. CDR3 loop: CASSLGYEGGVYGYTF. DNA of the CDR3: TGTGCCAGCAGCTTGGGGTACGAGGGAGGGGTCTATGGCTACACCTTC.

V gene TRBV7-2 combines with J gene TRBJ2-3; D may be TRBD2 (5 bases). V lost 6 bases, J lost 5 bases, and 15 bases lay in between. Germline assignment: CDR1 SGHTA and CDR2 FQGNSA. The CDR3 has 14 amino acids. CDR3: CASSEPRRRDTQYF. CDR3 nucleotides: TGTGCCAGCAGTGAGCCCAGGAGGAGAGATACGCAGTATTTT.

The chain employs TRBV28 and TRBJ2-7; 9 nucleotides match TRBD1. There are 14 residues in the CDR3. The germline V gene encodes CDR1 MDHEN and CDR2 SYDVKM. V was pared by 7 bases and J by 1 base, with 5 bases of the junction left unmatched. In DNA, the CDR3 is TGTGCCAGCACCCGGGACAGGGTATCCTACGAGCAGTACTTC. This sequence encodes CASTRDRVSYEQYF.

The rearrangement links TRBV11-3 to TRBJ1-1; a weak D match, TRBD1 (6 bases). CDR3 length equals 14 residues. Trimming cost V 4 bases and J 0 bases, with 9 bases left between them. CDR1 is SGHNT and CDR2 is YENEEA in the germline V gene. As DNA, the CDR3 is TGTGCCAGCAGCTCTACAGGGATGAACACTGAAGCTTTCTTT. It codes for CASSSTGMNTEAFF. Full variable domain (remainder filled in from reference TRBV11-3 and TRBJ1-1): EAGVVQSPRYKIIEKKQPVAFWCNPISGHNTLYWYLQNLGQGPELLIRYENEEAVDDSQLPKDRFSAERLKGVDSTLKIQPAELGDSAVYLCASSSTGMNTEAFFGQGTRLTVV.

The rearrangement joins TRBV9 to TRBJ2-1, with TRBD2 matching 7 bases. The CDR3 is made up of 15 amino acids. The germline V gene encodes CDR1 SGDLS and CDR2 YYNGEE. The trim removed 0 bases at V and 5 bases at J, leaving 5 bases unmatched. In nucleotides, the CDR3 is TGTGCCAGCAGCGTAGAGACTAGCTTGGACAATGAGCAGTTCTTC. This translates into CASSVETSLDNEQFF.

J is TRBJ1-1 and V is TRBV4-2; D is undetermined. Germline V gene data show CDR1 as LGHNA and CDR2 as YNFKEQ. The CDR3 sequence is 15 residues long. V lost 4 bases, J lost 2 bases, and 14 bases lay in between. The CDR3 protein is CASSPRNGVNTEAFF. In DNA, the CDR3 is TGTGCCAGCAGCCCAAGAAACGGGGTTAACACTGAAGCTTTCTTT.

The chain couples TRBV11-3 to TRBJ2-5; TRBD1 agrees at 8 bases. Germline trimming cut 5 bases from V and 0 bases from J; bases unmatched to any gene: 5. Germline V gene lookup returns CDR1 SGHNT and CDR2 YENEEA. This CDR3 comprises 15 residues. The CDR3 DNA follows: TGTGCCAGCAGCAGGGACAGGTTGTACCAAGAGACCCAGTACTTC. Amino acids: CASSRDRLYQETQYF. Combining the CDR3 with reference TRBV11-3 and TRBJ2-5 gives the whole variable domain EAGVVQSPRYKIIEKKQPVAFWCNPISGHNTLYWYLQNLGQGPELLIRYENEEAVDDSQLPKDRFSAERLKGVDSTLKIQPAELGDSAVYLCASSRDRLYQETQYFGPGTRLLVL.

This clone has just a few counts. The chain employs TRBV29-1 and TRBJ1-2; possible D gene TRBD1, 5 bases. This CDR3 has 11 residues. V lost 4 bases to trimming and J lost 6 bases, with 9 bases between them. The V gene's germline CDR1 is SQVTM and CDR2 ANQGSEA. CDR3 DNA sequence: TGCAGCGTTGGCTTACAGGATGGCTACACCTTC. This gives the protein CSVGLQDGYTF.

The rearrangement uses TRBV19 and TRBJ1-2; the D is unclear. The CDR3 length is 14 residues. Deletions cut 0 bases from V and 7 bases from J, with 12 bases between. Germline values: CDR1 LNHDA, CDR2 SQIVND (reference sequence). In DNA, the CDR3 is TGTGCCAGTAGTATAGATCTTGCGAGTGGTGGCTACACCTTC. Amino acid sequence: CASSIDLASGGYTF.

The chain is built from TRBV12-3 or TRBV12-4 and TRBJ2-5, with D hard to call. The CDR3 consists of 13 residues. V shed 5 bases and J shed 7 bases, with 14 bases lying between them. CDR3 residues: CASSLDVGGTQYF. The CDR3 DNA is TGTGCCAGCAGTCTAGATGTTGGCGGGACCCAGTACTTC.

This clone was recorded once. The chain joins TRBV5-1 to TRBJ2-7; D is unclear. The CDR3 is 13 residues long. V was pared by 5 bases and J by 0 bases, with 9 bases between. Germline V CDR1 and CDR2: SGHRS, YFSETQ. CDR3 in amino acids: CASSRQDSYEQYF. As DNA, the CDR3 is TGCGCCAGCAGTAGACAAGACTCCTACGAGCAGTACTTC.

The chain links TRBV7-2 to TRBJ2-3, with 14 bases fitting TRBD2. Germline lookup yields CDR1 SGHTA and CDR2 FQGNSA. The V and J ends lost 5 bases and 5 bases, in that order; junction bases with no gene match: 3. The CDR3 consists of 15 residues. The chain's CDR3 is CASSPGLAGGDTQYF. The CDR3 coding sequence is TGTGCCAGCAGCCCCGGACTAGCGGGGGGAGATACGCAGTATTTT.

The chain is built from TRBV5-8 and TRBJ1-6, with TRBD1 matching over 7 bases. V trimming: 7 bases; J trimming: 13 bases; junction bases outside the gene matches: 11. This CDR3 contains 13 residues. Germline lookup yields CDR1 SGHTS and CDR2 YDEGEE. Here the CDR3 reads CASYDRDGSPLHF. The CDR3 nucleotides read TGTGCCAGCTATGACAGGGACGGATCGCCCCTCCACTTT.

The chain joins TRBV20-1 to TRBJ2-3; 8 bases align to TRBD1. CDR3 size: 11 residues. V was pared by 1 base and J by 14 bases, with 5 bases of the junction left unmatched. CDR1 DFQATT and CDR2 SNEGSKA come from the germline V gene (reference sequence). In nucleotides, the CDR3 is TGCAGTGCTAGAGGAGGACAGGGAGCGTATTTT. Its translation: CSARGGQGAYF.